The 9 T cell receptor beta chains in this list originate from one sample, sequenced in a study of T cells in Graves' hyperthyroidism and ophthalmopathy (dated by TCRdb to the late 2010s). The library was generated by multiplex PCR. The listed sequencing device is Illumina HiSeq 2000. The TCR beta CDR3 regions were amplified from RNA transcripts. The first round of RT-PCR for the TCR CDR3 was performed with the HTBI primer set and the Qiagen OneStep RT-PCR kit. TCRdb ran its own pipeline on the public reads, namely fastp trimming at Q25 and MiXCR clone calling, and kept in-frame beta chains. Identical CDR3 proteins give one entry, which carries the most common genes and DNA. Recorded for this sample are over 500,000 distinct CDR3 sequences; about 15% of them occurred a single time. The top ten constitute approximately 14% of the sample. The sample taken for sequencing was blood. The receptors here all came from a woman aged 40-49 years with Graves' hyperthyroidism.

CDR3: CASSYIGTRDVYTF. The CDR3 nucleotides are TGTGCCAGCAGTTATATCGGGACAAGAGACGTCTACACCTTC. The gene calls are TRBV6-2 or TRBV6-3 and TRBJ1-2; possibly TRBD1 for D (6 bases). There are 14 residues in the CDR3. Germline V CDR1 and CDR2: MNHEY, SVGEGT. V lost 3 bases to trimming and J lost 10 bases, with 18 bases between them.

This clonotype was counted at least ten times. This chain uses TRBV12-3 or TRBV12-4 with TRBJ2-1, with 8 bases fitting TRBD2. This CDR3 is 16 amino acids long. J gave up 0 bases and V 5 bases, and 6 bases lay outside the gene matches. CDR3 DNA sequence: TGTGCCAGCAGTCCAATAGCGGGATTCTCCTACAATGAGCAGTTCTTC. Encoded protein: CASSPIAGFSYNEQFF.

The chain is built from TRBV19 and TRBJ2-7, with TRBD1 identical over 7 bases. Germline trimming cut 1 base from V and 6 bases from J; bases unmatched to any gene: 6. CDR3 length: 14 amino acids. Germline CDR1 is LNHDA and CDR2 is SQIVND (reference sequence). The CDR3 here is CASSIVRGYSEQYF. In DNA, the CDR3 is TGTGCCAGTAGTATAGTCAGGGGGTACTCCGAGCAGTACTTC.

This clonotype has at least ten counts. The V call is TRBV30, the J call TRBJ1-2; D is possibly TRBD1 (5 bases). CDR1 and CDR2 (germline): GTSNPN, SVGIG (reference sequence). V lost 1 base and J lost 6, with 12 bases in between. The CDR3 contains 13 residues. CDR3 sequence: CAWSDQGPDGYTF. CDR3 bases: TGTGCCTGGAGTGATCAGGGTCCCGATGGCTACACCTTC.

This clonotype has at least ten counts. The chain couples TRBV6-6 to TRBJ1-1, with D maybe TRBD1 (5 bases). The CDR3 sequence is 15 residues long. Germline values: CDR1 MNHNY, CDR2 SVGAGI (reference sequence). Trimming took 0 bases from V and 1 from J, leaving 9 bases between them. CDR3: CASSYSTRENTEAFF. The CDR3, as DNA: TGTGCCAGCAGTTACTCGACCAGGGAGAACACTGAAGCTTTCTTT.

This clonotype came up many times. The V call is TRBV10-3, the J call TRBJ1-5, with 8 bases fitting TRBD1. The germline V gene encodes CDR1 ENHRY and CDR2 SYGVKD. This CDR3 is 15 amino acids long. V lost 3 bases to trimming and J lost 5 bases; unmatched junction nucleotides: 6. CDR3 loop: CAISEVQGADQPQHF. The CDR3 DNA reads TGTGCCATCAGTGAAGTCCAGGGGGCGGATCAGCCCCAGCATTTT.

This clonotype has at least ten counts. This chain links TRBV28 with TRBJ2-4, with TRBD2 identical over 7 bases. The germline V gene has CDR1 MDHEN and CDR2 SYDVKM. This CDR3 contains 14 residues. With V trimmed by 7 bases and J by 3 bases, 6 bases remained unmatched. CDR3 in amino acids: CASKRDGGKNIQYF. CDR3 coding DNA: TGTGCCAGCAAGCGGGATGGCGGCAAAAACATTCAGTACTTC.

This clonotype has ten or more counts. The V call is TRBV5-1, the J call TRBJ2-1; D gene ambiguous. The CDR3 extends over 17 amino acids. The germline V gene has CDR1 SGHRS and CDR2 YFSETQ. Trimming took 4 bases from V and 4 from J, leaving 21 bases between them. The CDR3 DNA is TGCGCCAGCAGCGCGGCCGGTCGGGCGGTAGGATACAATGAGCAGTTCTTC. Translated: CASSAAGRAVGYNEQFF.

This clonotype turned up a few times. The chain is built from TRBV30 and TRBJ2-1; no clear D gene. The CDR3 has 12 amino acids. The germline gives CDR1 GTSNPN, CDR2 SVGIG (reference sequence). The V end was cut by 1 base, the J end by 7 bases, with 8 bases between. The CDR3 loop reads CAWSALMNEQFF. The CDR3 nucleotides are TGTGCCTGGAGTGCCTTAATGAATGAGCAGTTCTTC.